The 26 T cell receptor beta chains presented below share a single source sample, sequenced in a study of blood T cell repertoires in COVID-19. Measured with immunoSEQ multiplex PCR; TCRdb has only the in-frame clones, and not every one. The top ten hold roughly 15% of the sample, which has over 200,000 clones, approximately 84% seen once. The sequenced sample consisted of PBMCs or T cells enriched from blood (not recorded which). All receptors derive from a man aged 40-55 years who had recovered from COVID-19.

The rearrangement uses TRBV10-3 and TRBJ2-7, with D uncertain. Germline CDR1 and CDR2: ENHRY and SYGVKD. The CDR3 runs to 15 residues. Trimming left V 0 bases short and J 2 bases short, with 11 bases between. In nucleotides, the CDR3 is TGTGCCATCAGTGAGTCGGTCGACAAAACCTACGAGCAGTACTTC. It is translated as CAISESVDKTYEQYF.

The chain links TRBV9 to TRBJ2-7; 7 nucleotides align to TRBD1. This CDR3 is built from 14 residues. V trimming: 3 bases; J trimming: 0 bases; junction bases outside the gene matches: 3. Germline V lookup: CDR1 SGDLS, CDR2 YYNGEE. CDR3 residues: CASSERQGSYEQYF. For the CDR3, the DNA is TGTGCCAGCAGCGAACGACAGGGCTCCTACGAGCAGTACTTC.

This clone was counted once. This chain joins TRBV19 and TRBJ1-1, with D maybe TRBD1 (6 bases). Germline CDR1 and CDR2: LNHDA and SQIVND (reference sequence). The CDR3 is 14 residues long. V dropped 0 bases and J dropped 5 bases, with 10 bases sitting between them. CDR3 residues: CASSIDQGRTEAFF. As DNA, the CDR3 is TGTGCCAGTAGTATAGATCAGGGGCGGACTGAAGCTTTCTTT.

The gene calls are TRBV10-3 and TRBJ1-2; tentative D call: TRBD1 (6 bases). CDR1 and CDR2 from the germline V gene are ENHRY and SYGVKD. CDR3 length: 11 residues. V was trimmed by 4 bases and J by 14 bases, leaving 14 bases between them. CDR3 residues: CAISGDTGGTF. For the CDR3, the DNA is TGTGCCATCAGTGGGGACACCGGTGGAACCTTC.

This chain connects TRBV15 to TRBJ2-2, with a tentative D call TRBD2 (6 bases). Trimming stripped 0 bases from V and 0 bases from J, with 11 bases between. From germline, CDR1 is LNHNV and CDR2 YYDKDF (reference sequence). The CDR3 covers 17 residues. CDR3 in amino acids: CATSRDRRASNTGELFF. In nucleotides, the CDR3 is TGTGCCACCAGCAGAGATAGGAGGGCATCGAACACCGGGGAGCTGTTTTTT.

V usage is TRBV19 and J usage is TRBJ2-7; 13 bases agree with TRBD2. V lost 4 bases and J lost 2; bases outside the gene matches: 8. The CDR3 totals 17 residues. The germline V gene encodes CDR1 LNHDA and CDR2 SQIVND (reference sequence). The CDR3 region is CASSNNFGTSGAYEQYF. In DNA form, the CDR3 reads TGTGCCAGTAGTAACAACTTCGGGACTAGCGGGGCCTACGAGCAGTACTTC.

The chain couples TRBV7-9 to TRBJ1-3; TRBD1 matches at 7 bases. CDR1 is SEHNR, CDR2 FQNEAQ, per germline (reference sequence). The CDR3 spans 12 residues. V dropped 4 bases and J dropped 11; count of bases not matched to a gene: 5. The CDR3 nucleotides read TGTGCCAGCAGCTCGGGCCAGGGGGCCATATATTTT. Translated, it gives CASSSGQGAIYF.

J is TRBJ1-1 and V is TRBV19; 7 bases are a match to TRBD1. Germline V gives CDR1 LNHDA, CDR2 SQIVND (reference sequence). V shed 3 bases, J shed 1 base, and the junction held 8 bases outside the gene matches. The CDR3 has 16 residues. This chain's CDR3 is CASSIRQGEANTEAFF. CDR3 sequence (DNA): TGTGCCAGTAGTATCCGACAGGGAGAGGCGAACACTGAAGCTTTCTTT.

The genes are TRBV20-1 and TRBJ2-1; 9 bases map to TRBD2. Trimming cost V 3 bases and J 5 bases; bases outside gene matches: 5. This CDR3 has 14 amino acids. CDR1 and CDR2 (germline): DFQATT, SNEGSKA (reference sequence). Here the CDR3 reads CSASRSSGDNEQFF. CDR3 nucleotides: TGCAGTGCTAGTAGGTCTAGCGGGGACAATGAGCAGTTCTTC.

The chain is built from TRBV27 and TRBJ2-5, with TRBD2 identical over 9 bases. This CDR3 is 18 amino acids long. Germline CDR1 and CDR2: MNHEY and SMNVEV (reference sequence). The trim removed 3 bases at V and 5 bases at J, leaving 16 bases unmatched. Here the CDR3 DNA reads TGTGCCAGCAGTTTTAAGTCTAGCGGGACGAGACCTGCGGAGACCCAGTACTTC. Encoded protein: CASSFKSSGTRPAETQYF.

This CDR3 reads CASITSTGSNSPLHF. The CDR3 coding sequence is TGTGCCAGCATTACTTCGACAGGGTCGAATTCACCCCTCCACTTT. The V gene is TRBV2, the J gene TRBJ1-6; 7 positions agree with TRBD1. This CDR3 is built from 15 residues. CDR1 and CDR2 from the germline V gene are SNHLY and FYNNEI. The V gene end was trimmed by 7 bases and the J gene end by 7 bases; junction bases not matched to a gene: 10.

This clone has only one observation. The chain recombines TRBV2 with TRBJ1-5; 10 bases align to TRBD1. Germline values: CDR1 SNHLY, CDR2 FYNNEI. There are 14 residues in the CDR3. The junction had 3 bases not matched to a gene; V was cut back by 3 bases and J by 7 bases. The CDR3, as DNA: TGTGCCAGCAGTGATGGGACAGGGGTCCAGCCCCAGCATTTT. It yields the protein CASSDGTGVQPQHF.

The V gene is TRBV11-3, the J gene TRBJ2-3; 8 positions agree with TRBD2. V was pared by 1 base and J by 0 bases, with 3 bases of the junction left unmatched. Germline-derived CDR1 and CDR2 are SGHNT and YENEEA. The CDR3 has 16 amino acids. CDR3 in amino acids: CASSLGAGVSTDTQYF. The CDR3 DNA sequence: TGTGCCAGCAGCTTAGGAGCGGGGGTAAGCACAGATACGCAGTATTTT. Complete variable domain (other parts from reference TRBV11-3 and TRBJ2-3): EAGVVQSPRYKIIEKKQPVAFWCNPISGHNTLYWYLQNLGQGPELLIRYENEEAVDDSQLPKDRFSAERLKGVDSTLKIQPAELGDSAVYLCASSLGAGVSTDTQYFGPGTRLTVL.

This chain joins TRBV30 and TRBJ1-2; D not certain. This CDR3 region has 13 residues. Germline CDR1 is GTSNPN and CDR2 is SVGIG (reference sequence). With 2 bases removed from V and 0 bases from J, the gap between germline ends came to 7 bases. The CDR3 here is CAWSPPPNYGYTF. CDR3 bases: TGTGCCTGGAGTCCTCCTCCTAACTATGGCTACACCTTC.

The V gene is TRBV10-2, the J gene TRBJ2-5, with 8 bases identical to TRBD2. CDR1 is WSHSY and CDR2 is SAAADI in the germline V gene. Trimming took 5 bases from V and 5 from J; bases not matched to a gene: 13. This CDR3 has 16 residues. The DNA of the CDR3 is TGCGCCAGCAGTCCCCCTGAGCGGGAGCCGGGCGAGACCCAGTACTTC. It is translated as CASSPPEREPGETQYF.

The chain joins TRBV7-9 to TRBJ2-2; TRBD2 aligns across 7 bases. CDR1 is SEHNR, CDR2 FQNEAQ, per germline (reference sequence). Unmatched junction bases numbered 5, after V lost 1 base and J lost 0 bases. This CDR3 contains 17 residues. This CDR3 is CASSLGGRSANTGELFF. DNA for the CDR3: TGTGCCAGCAGCTTAGGCGGGAGATCCGCGAACACCGGGGAGCTGTTTTTT.

This clone occurred a few times. The chain is built from TRBV7-2 and TRBJ1-2, with D perhaps TRBD1 (5 bases). CDR1 is SGHTA, CDR2 FQGNSA, per germline. CDR3 size: 15 residues. The V and J ends lost 5 bases and 4 bases respectively, with 17 bases between them. CDR3 sequence (DNA): TGTGCCAGCAGCCCCGGGGGGGGTGTCGGCTATGGCTACACCTTC. Amino acid sequence: CASSPGGGVGYGYTF.

The chain is built from TRBV5-4 and TRBJ1-1, with D uncertain. The CDR3 spans 11 residues. V was pared by 10 bases and J by 1 base, with 8 bases between. Germline CDR1 is SGHNT and CDR2 is YYREEE (reference sequence). Written as DNA, the CDR3 is TGTGCCTCCTCTACGAACACTGAAGCTTTCTTT. Protein product: CASSTNTEAFF.

The J gene is TRBJ1-2, the V gene TRBV9, with a possible D match to TRBD1 (5 bases). Per the germline V gene, CDR1 is SGDLS and CDR2 is YYNGEE. The V and J ends lost 0 bases and 6 bases respectively, with 15 bases between them. This CDR3 is 15 amino acids long. The CDR3 coding sequence is TGTGCCAGCAGCGTAGATAAGGGGCCCCCTCATGGCTACACCTTC. It translates to CASSVDKGPPHGYTF.

J is TRBJ2-2 and V is TRBV7-9, with D hard to call. The germline V and J ends were trimmed by 7 bases and 7 bases, with 7 bases remaining between them. The CDR3 has 11 amino acids. CDR1 SEHNR and CDR2 FQNEAQ come from the germline V gene (reference sequence). The CDR3 spells CASTFVGELFF. As DNA, the CDR3 is TGTGCCAGCACCTTCGTCGGGGAGCTGTTTTTT.

The V call is TRBV7-3, the J call TRBJ2-3; D is undetermined. CDR3 length: 11 amino acids. Germline CDR1 reads SGHTA; CDR2 reads FQGTGA. V was cut by 5 bases and J by 3 bases, with 3 bases left in between. The CDR3, as DNA: TGTGCCAGCAGCCAGACAGATACGCAGTATTTT. Translating gives CASSQTDTQYF.

The rearrangement uses TRBV11-2 and TRBJ2-2; 13 bases line up with TRBD2. The CDR3 is 19 residues long. The germline gives CDR1 SGHAT, CDR2 FQNNGV. Trimming took 1 base from V and 5 from J; bases not matched to a gene: 10. The CDR3 DNA reads as TGTGCCAGCAGCTTAGTTGCTGGACTAGCGGGAGCGGAAACCGGGGAGCTGTTTTTT. Its protein is CASSLVAGLAGAETGELFF.

J is TRBJ2-5 and V is TRBV5-1; D perhaps matches TRBD2 (5 bases). The V gene's germline CDR1 is SGHRS and CDR2 YFSETQ. The V gene lost 4 bases and the J gene lost 4 bases, with 14 bases spanning the gap. CDR3 length: 14 residues. CDR3 amino acids: CASSDPAGGETQYF. CDR3 DNA sequence: TGCGCCAGCAGCGACCCGGCAGGAGGAGAGACCCAGTACTTC.

The chain has TRBV5-5 and TRBJ1-5; D unresolved. The V gene's germline CDR1 is SGHKS and CDR2 YYEKEE (reference sequence). The CDR3 is made up of 14 amino acids. V gave up 0 bases and J gave up 6 bases, with 10 bases separating them. CDR3 coding DNA: TGTGCCAGCAGCTTGGGGGCAGTCAGTCAGCCCCAGCATTTT. Its protein is CASSLGAVSQPQHF.

The chain carries TRBV7-2 and TRBJ1-6; D is possibly TRBD1 (5 bases). Germline V CDR1 and CDR2: SGHTA, FQGNSA. Trimming removed 6 bases at V and 10 bases at J, with 16 bases between. The CDR3 contains 14 residues. The CDR3 bases are TGTGCCAGCAGTCCCGGGGGGGTTCCATCACCCCTCCACTTT. It yields the protein CASSPGGVPSPLHF.

V is TRBV3-1 (or the pseudogene TRBV3-2) and J is TRBJ2-2; 7 nucleotides align to TRBD1. V lost 4 bases and J lost 5; bases outside the gene matches: 7. The CDR3 covers 15 residues. Germline CDR1 reads LGHDT; CDR2 reads YNNKEL (reference sequence). The CDR3 spells CASSLHRGGTGELFF. The CDR3 DNA reads as TGTGCCAGCAGCCTACACAGGGGTGGGACCGGGGAGCTGTTTTTT.